This T cell receptor beta chain was sequenced for a study (dated by TCRdb to 2015 to 2017). Background on the whole study: Whether tumor-infiltrating Tregs in breast cancer are recruited from blood Tregs or converted in situ from other CD4+ T cell subsets was tested.

Sequences SGDLS (CDR1) and YYNGEE (CDR2) are obtained from the germline V gene. V and J lose 0 bases and 9 bases, and a span of 16 bases separates them. The CDR3 sequence holds 15 residues, the cysteine and phenylalanine included. CDR3 DNA is the only sequence kept; it has 45 bases, read in frame from the first base. Turning to this clonotype: Its specific antigen is unknown. Base qualities are not at hand, and no much larger clone is one base apart.

Cells that were CD4+CD25+CD127-/low were the ones isolated as Tregs. Tregs, naive and memory CD4+ T cells from tumor, blood and ipsilateral draining lymph nodes of 5 or 6 breast cancer patients underwent full-length TCR alpha and beta sequencing. Tumor tissue and lymph nodes obtained from ipsilateral axillary dissection were perfused with PBS, minced and then digested with collagenase I and hyaluronidase. Ficoll density gradient centrifugation was used to isolate mononuclear cells from either lymph nodes or 50 to 65 ml of peripheral blood. A purity exceeding 90% was confirmed by FACS for the sorted cell populations. The research as a whole found: The larger-cohort validation was restricted to a single TCR beta V-J rearrangement rather than whole repertoires. In terms of TCR gene usage, tumor memory CD4+ T cells clustered together with blood and lymph node memory CD4+ cells, as well as with lymph node naive CD4+ cells. Tumor-infiltrating Treg TCR alpha and beta sequences overlapped most with tumor naive CD4+ T cells, then with blood naive CD4+ T cells.

Full-length TCR variable regions were amplified by 5' RACE PCR using constant-region reverse primers, and then by semi-nested PCR using Nested Universal Primer A. The ReliaPrep RNA Cell Miniprep System was used to extract total RNA, which was then reverse transcribed into 5'RACE-ready cDNA with the SMARTer RACE 5'/3' Kit. Multiplex adaptors were used to barcode the full-length TCR alpha and beta libraries, which were then sequenced on an Illumina MiSeq. On the study's bioinformatics: Sequencing data were pooled across the five patients for each of nine subset-tissue groups and compared by unsupervised clustering of TCR gene usage. The Morisita-Horn index, with shared sequences weighted by their contribution to each repertoire, was used to calculate repertoire similarity. TCRdb took the public reads, trimmed them with fastp at Q25, ran MiXCR for clone calling and kept in-frame beta chains. Each entry merges the rows of one CDR3 protein and shows their most common DNA and genes. TCRdb's processing, not the study's, gives the V and J calls here. The sample table contains roughly 45,000 distinct CDR3 sequences; only one count was recorded for around 23% of them. The leading ten clones occupy around 4.1% of the sample.

This TCR came from a female donor with breast cancer. Input material: Tregs sorted from a lymph node. The rearranged segments are TRBV9 and TRBJ2-1; TRBD1 is a weak D gene call, 5 bases matching. For the CDR3, the sequence is CASSVARAGMGEQFF. The DNA sequence follows: TGTGCCAGCAGCGTAGCCCGGGCAGGGATGGGTGAGCAGTTCTTC.